The 6 T cell receptor beta chains below come from one sample, sequenced in a study of T cells after yellow fever vaccination. MiXCR, applied by TCRdb to the 5' RACE reads, yields one record per CDR3 protein. The data show about 160,000 distinct CDR3 sequences, approximately 9.9% seen once. The sample was CD8+ T cells sorted from PBMCs, taken 45 days after the yellow fever booster vaccination. The receptors shown here come from a young man who received the YFV17D yellow fever vaccine.

This clonotype occurred a few times. V gene TRBV14 combines with J gene TRBJ2-2; a weak D match, TRBD1 (5 bases). CDR1 and CDR2 from the germline V gene are SGHDN and FVKESK. This CDR3 spans 16 amino acids. V dropped 4 bases and J dropped 6 bases, with 18 bases sitting between them. CDR3 DNA: TGTGCCAGCAGCCGCTCAGGGATAAGTGGGGCCGGGGAGCTGTTTTTT. It translates to CASSRSGISGAGELFF. Based on the CDR3 plus reference TRBV14 and TRBJ2-2, the full variable domain is EAGVTQFPSHSVIEKGQTVTLRCDPISGHDNLYWYRRVMGKEIKFLLHFVKESKQDESGMPNNRFLAERTGGTYSTLKVQPAELEDSGVYFCASSRSGISGAGELFFGEGSRLTVL.

The gene calls are TRBV4-1 and TRBJ1-2; 8 bases align to TRBD1. V shed 1 base and J 5 bases; nucleotides not matched to a gene: 0. Looked up from germline, CDR1 is MGHRA and CDR2 is YSYEKL. The CDR3 has 13 amino acids. The CDR3 protein is CASSQGTGYGYTF. The DNA for the CDR3 is TGCGCCAGCAGCCAAGGGACAGGGTATGGCTACACCTTC.

There are many counts of this clonotype. The rearrangement uses TRBV12-5 and TRBJ2-3; D remains unclear. This CDR3 is built from 12 residues. The germline V and J ends were trimmed by 0 bases and 2 bases, with 0 bases remaining between them. Germline assignment: CDR1 LGHNT and CDR2 FRNRAP. The CDR3 loop reads CASGLVTDTQYF. The CDR3 region has the DNA TGTGCTAGTGGTTTGGTCACAGATACGCAGTATTTT.

V usage is TRBV20-1 and J usage is TRBJ2-2; D ambiguous. Germline CDR1 and CDR2: DFQATT and SNEGSKA (reference sequence). Trimming pared 4 bases from V and 8 bases from J, leaving 8 bases between. The CDR3 covers 11 residues. CDR3 DNA sequence: TGCAGTGCTACCGCGGTGGGGGAGCTGTTTTTT. Its translation: CSATAVGELFF.

This clonotype has more than one count but fewer than ten. The V and J genes are TRBV29-1 and TRBJ2-5; 8 nucleotides match TRBD1. There are 15 residues in the CDR3. V lost 2 bases and J lost 2; bases outside the gene matches: 7. CDR1 and CDR2 from the germline V gene are SQVTM and ANQGSEA. The CDR3 loop is CSVEPATGGQETQYF. CDR3 coding DNA: TGCAGCGTTGAACCGGCAACAGGGGGTCAAGAGACCCAGTACTTC.

The gene calls are TRBV10-3 and TRBJ2-1; TRBD2 might be the D (5 bases). Trimming stripped 0 bases from V and 8 bases from J, with 8 bases between. The germline CDR1 and CDR2 sequences are ENHRY and SYGVKD. The CDR3 sequence is 13 residues long. CDR3 sequence: CAISESVAYEQFF. The CDR3 bases are TGTGCCATCAGTGAGTCAGTAGCGTATGAGCAGTTCTTC.